The entry below gives a single T cell receptor beta chain sequence along with its context. The antigen remains unidentified. The data were obtained in a study of CD8 T cells in ankylosing spondylitis. Study-wide findings and caveats: The study identified a TCR beta motif of eight highly homologous variants that appeared characteristic of ankylosing spondylitis blood. Relatively scarce in peripheral blood, disease-linked clones were CD8+.

Germline CDR1 DFQATT, CDR2 SNEGSKA (reference sequence). The CDR3 is 15 residues long. After removal of 0 bases from V and 8 bases from J, the junction contained 9 bases not matched to a gene. A single record per CDR3 protein comes from TCRdb applying MiXCR to the 5' RACE reads. This table has 800,000 to 900,000 distinct CDR3 sequences, approximately 12% appearing once. The receptor's source is a male donor with ankylosing spondylitis. Sequences were obtained from blood, either unsorted or a sorted T cell fraction (not recorded which). The V and J genes are TRBV20-1 and TRBJ2-1; 8 bases agree with TRBD2. The CDR3 DNA follows: TGCAGTGCTAGAGATTTTAGCGGGATCGTCGATGAGCAGTTCTTC. Translated, it gives CSARDFSGIVDEQFF.